This T cell receptor (beta chain) was profiled in a study of human T cells and chemical hapten exposure. Time point in this sample: pre-sensitization, week 0. Treatment given: therapeutic diphenylcyclopropenone sensitization with weekly scalp DPC. Drawing of blood took place ahead of applying each patch test. Those who donated were patients with alopecia, 18 to 70 years of age, and suitable for DPC. Via MiXCR, TCRdb re-called the RACE reads, giving one row per CDR3 protein. The sample has more than 300,000 distinct CDR3 sequences, approximately 5.8% seen once; the top ten hold less than 9%. The V gene lost 2 bases and the J gene lost 3 bases, with 11 bases spanning the gap. The CDR3 has 15 residues. The germline V gene encodes CDR1 LGHNA and CDR2 YNFKEQ.

This clonotype was sampled from a woman aged 18 to 35 with alopecia areata. Some clones in this sample may be carry-over from other donors' samples. The V gene is TRBV4-2, the J gene TRBJ1-5; D is ambiguous. Here the sequenced sample was whole blood, taken in connection with sensitization to the hapten diphenylcyclopropenone (DPC). This CDR3 is CASSQSEGNNQPQHF. The CDR3 DNA follows: TGTGCCAGCAGCCAATCCGAGGGTAACAATCAGCCCCAGCATTTT.